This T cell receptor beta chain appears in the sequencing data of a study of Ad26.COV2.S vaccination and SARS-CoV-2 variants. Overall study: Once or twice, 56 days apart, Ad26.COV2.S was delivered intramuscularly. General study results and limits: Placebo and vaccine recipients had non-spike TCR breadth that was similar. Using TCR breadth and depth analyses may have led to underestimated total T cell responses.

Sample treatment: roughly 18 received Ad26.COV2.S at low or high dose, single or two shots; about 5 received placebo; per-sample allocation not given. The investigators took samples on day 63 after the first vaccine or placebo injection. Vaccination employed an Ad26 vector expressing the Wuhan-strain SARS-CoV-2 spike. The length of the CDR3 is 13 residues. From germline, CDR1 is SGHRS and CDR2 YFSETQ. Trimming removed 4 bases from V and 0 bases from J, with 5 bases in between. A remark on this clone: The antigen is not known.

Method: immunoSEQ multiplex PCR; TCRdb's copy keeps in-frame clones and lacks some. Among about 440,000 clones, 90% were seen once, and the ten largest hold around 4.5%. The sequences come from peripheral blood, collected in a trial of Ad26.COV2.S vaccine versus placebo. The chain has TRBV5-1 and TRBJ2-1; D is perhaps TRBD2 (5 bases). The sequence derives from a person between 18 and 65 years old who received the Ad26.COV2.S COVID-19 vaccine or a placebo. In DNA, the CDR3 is TGCGCCAGCAGCGACTACTCCTACAATGAGCAGTTCTTC. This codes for CASSDYSYNEQFF.